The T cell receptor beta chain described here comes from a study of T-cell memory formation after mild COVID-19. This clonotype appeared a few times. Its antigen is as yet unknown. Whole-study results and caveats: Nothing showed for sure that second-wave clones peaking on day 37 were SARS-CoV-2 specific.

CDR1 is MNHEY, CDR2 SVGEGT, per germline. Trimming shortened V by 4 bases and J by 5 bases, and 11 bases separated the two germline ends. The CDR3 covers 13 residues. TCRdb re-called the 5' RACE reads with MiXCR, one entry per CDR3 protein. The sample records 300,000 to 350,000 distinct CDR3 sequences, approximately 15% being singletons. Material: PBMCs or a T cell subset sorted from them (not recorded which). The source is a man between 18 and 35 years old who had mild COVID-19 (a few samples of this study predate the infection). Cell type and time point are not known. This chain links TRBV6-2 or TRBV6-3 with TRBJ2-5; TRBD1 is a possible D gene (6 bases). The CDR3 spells CASSSAGVETQYF. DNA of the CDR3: TGTGCCAGCAGTTCCGCAGGGGTGGAGACCCAGTACTTC.